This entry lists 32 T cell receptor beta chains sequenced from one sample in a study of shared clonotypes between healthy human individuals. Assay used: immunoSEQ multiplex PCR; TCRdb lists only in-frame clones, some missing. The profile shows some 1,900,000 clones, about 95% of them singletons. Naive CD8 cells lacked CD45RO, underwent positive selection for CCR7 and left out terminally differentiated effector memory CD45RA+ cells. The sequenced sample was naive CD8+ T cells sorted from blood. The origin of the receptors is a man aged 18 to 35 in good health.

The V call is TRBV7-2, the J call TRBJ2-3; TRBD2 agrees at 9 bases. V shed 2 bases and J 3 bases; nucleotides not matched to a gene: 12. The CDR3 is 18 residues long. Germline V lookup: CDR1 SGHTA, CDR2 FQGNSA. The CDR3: CASSLPSGGTSRTDTQYF. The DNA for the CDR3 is TGTGCCAGCAGCTTACCCAGCGGGGGGACCTCAAGGACAGATACGCAGTATTTT.

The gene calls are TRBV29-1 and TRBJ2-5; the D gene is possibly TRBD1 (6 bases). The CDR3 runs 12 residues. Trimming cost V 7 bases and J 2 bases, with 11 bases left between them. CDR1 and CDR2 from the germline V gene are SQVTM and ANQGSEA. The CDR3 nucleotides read TGCAGCGCGCGGACAGAGCAAGAGACCCAGTACTTC. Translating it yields CSARTEQETQYF.

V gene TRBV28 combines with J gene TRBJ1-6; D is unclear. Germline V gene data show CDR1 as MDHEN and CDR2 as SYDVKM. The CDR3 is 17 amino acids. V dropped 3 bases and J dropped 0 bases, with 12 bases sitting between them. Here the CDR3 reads CASSFFGESSYNSPLHF. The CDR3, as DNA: TGTGCCAGCAGTTTCTTCGGGGAGAGCTCCTATAATTCACCCCTCCACTTT.

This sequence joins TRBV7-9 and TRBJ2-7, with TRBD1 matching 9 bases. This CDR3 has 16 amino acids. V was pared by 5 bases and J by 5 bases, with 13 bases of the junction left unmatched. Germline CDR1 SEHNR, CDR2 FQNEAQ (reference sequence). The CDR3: CASSAKTGGPLHEQYF. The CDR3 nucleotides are TGTGCCAGCAGCGCCAAGACAGGGGGGCCGCTCCACGAGCAGTACTTC.

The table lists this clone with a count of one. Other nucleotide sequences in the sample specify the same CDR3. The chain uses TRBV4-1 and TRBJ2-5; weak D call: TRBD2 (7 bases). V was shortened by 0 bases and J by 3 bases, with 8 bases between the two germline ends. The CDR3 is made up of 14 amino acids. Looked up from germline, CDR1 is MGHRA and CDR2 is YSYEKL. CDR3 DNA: TGCGCCAGCAGCCAAGAAGGGGGGGAAGAGACCCAGTACTTC. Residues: CASSQEGGEETQYF.

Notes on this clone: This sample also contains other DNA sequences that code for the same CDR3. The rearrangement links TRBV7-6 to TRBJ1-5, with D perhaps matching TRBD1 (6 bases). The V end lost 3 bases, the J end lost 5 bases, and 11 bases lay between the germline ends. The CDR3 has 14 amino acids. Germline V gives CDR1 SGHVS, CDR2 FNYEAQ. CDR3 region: CASSLGRGDQPQHF. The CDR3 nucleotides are TGTGCCAGCAGCTTGGGAAGGGGGGATCAGCCCCAGCATTTT.

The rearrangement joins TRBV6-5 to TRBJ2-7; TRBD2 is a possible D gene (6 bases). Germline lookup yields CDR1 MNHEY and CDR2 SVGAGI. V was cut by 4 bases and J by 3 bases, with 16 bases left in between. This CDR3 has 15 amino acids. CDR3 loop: CASSFTAGLHYEQYF. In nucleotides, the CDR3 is TGTGCCAGCAGTTTCACCGCGGGACTGCACTACGAGCAGTACTTC.

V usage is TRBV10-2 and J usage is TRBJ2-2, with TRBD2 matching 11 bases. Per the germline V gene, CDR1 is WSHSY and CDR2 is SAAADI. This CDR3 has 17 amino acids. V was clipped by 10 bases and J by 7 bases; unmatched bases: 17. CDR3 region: CATLYLSSGGPHGELFF. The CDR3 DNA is TGCGCCACCCTGTATTTATCTAGCGGGGGGCCACACGGGGAGCTGTTTTTT.

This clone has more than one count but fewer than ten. The CDR3 DNA reads TGTGCCAGCAGCTTAGCGACGGCAGGGGCCCATCAGCCCCAGCATTTT. Its translation: CASSLATAGAHQPQHF. The J gene is TRBJ1-5, the V gene TRBV7-9; weak D call: TRBD1 (6 bases). Trimming stripped 0 bases from V and 5 bases from J, with 14 bases between. The CDR3 totals 16 residues. Germline CDR1 and CDR2: SEHNR and FQNEAQ (reference sequence).

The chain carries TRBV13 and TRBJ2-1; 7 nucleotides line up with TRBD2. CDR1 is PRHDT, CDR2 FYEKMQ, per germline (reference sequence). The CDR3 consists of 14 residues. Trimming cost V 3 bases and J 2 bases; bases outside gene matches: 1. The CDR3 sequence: CASSFAGAYNEQFF. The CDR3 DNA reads TGTGCCAGCAGCTTTGCGGGAGCCTACAATGAGCAGTTCTTC.

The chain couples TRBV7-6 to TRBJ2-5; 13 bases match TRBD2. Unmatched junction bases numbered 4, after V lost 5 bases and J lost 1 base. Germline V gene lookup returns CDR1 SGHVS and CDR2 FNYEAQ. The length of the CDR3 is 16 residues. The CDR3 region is CASSLGTSGIQETQYF. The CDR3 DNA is TGTGCCAGCAGCCTTGGGACTAGCGGGATCCAAGAGACCCAGTACTTC.

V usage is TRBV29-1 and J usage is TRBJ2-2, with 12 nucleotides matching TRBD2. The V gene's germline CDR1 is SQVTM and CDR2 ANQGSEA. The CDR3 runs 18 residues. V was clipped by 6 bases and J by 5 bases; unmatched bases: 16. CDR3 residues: CSVEQVLAGGRKTGELFF. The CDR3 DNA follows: TGCAGCGTAGAACAGGTTCTAGCGGGAGGGCGGAAAACCGGGGAGCTGTTTTTT.

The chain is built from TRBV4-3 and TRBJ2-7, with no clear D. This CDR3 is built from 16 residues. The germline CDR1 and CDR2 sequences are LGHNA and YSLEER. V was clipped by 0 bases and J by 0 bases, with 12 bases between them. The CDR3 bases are TGCGCCAGCAGCCAAGATAGAGAATTCAGCTCCTACGAGCAGTACTTC. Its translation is CASSQDREFSSYEQYF.

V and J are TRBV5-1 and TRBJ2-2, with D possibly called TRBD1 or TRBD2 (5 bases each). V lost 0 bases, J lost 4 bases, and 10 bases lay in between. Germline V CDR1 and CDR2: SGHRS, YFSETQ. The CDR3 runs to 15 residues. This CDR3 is CASSLARESTGELFF. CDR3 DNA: TGCGCCAGCAGCTTGGCCAGGGAGAGCACCGGGGAGCTGTTTTTT.

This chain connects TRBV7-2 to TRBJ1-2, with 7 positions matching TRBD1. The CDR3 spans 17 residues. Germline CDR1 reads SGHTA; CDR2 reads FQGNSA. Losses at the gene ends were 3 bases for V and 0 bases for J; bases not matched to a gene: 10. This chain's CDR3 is CASSFFLGGASNYGYTF. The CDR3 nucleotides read TGTGCCAGCAGCTTTTTTCTAGGGGGCGCTTCTAACTATGGCTACACCTTC.

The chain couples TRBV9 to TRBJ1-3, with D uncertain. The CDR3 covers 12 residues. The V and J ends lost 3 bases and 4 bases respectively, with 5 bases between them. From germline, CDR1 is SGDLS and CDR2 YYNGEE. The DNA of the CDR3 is TGTGCCAGCAGCGCTACAGGAAACACCATATATTTT. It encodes CASSATGNTIYF.

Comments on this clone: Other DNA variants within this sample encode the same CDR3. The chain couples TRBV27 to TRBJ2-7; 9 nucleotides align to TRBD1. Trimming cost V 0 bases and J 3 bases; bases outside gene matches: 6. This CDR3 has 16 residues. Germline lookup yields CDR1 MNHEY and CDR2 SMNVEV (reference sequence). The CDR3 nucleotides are TGTGCCAGCAGTTTATCGTCGGGGACAGGGATCTACGAGCAGTACTTC. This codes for CASSLSSGTGIYEQYF.

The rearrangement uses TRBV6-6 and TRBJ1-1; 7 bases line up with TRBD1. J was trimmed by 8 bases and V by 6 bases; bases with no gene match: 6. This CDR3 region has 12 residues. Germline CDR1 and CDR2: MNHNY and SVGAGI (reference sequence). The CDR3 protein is CASREGQDEAFF. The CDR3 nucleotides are TGTGCCAGCAGGGAAGGACAGGACGAAGCTTTCTTT.

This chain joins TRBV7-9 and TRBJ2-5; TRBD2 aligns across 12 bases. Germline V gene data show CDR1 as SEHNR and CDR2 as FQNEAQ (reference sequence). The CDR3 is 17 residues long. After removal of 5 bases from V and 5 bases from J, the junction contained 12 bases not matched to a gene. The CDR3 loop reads CASSPKRTSGITETQYF. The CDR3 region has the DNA TGTGCCAGCAGCCCGAAGAGGACTAGCGGGATTACTGAGACCCAGTACTTC.

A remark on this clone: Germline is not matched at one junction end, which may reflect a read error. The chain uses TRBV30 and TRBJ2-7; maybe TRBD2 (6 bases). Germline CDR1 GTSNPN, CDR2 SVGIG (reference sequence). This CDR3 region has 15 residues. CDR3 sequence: CAWSTHPGTLTTRLF. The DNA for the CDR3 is TGTGCCTGGAGTACGCATCCCGGGACTCTCACTACTCGTCTGTTC. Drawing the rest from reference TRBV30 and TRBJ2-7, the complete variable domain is SQTIHQWPATLVQPVGSPLSLECTVEGTSNPNLYWYRQAAGRGLQLLFYSVGIGQISSEVPQNLSASRPQDRQFILSSKKLLLSDSGFYLCAWSTHPGTLTTRLFGPGTRLTVT.

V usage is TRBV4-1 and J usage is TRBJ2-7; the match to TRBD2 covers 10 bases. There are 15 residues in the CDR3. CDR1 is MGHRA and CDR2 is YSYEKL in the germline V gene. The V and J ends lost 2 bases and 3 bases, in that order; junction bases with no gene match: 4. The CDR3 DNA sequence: TGCGCCAGCAGCCAACAGCGGGGGGGCCTCTACGAGCAGTACTTC. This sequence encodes CASSQQRGGLYEQYF.

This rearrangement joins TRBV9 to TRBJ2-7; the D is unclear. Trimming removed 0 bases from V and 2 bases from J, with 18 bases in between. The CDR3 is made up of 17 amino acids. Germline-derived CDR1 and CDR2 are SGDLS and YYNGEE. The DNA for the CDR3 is TGTGCCAGCAGCGTAGGCCCCCAGATAGACCCAACCTACGAGCAGTACTTC. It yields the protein CASSVGPQIDPTYEQYF.

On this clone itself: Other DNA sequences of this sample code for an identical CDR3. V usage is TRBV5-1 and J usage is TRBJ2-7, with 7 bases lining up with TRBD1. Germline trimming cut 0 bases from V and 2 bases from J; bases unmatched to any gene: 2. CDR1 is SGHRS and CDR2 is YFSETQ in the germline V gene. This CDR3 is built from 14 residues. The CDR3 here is CASSLGQGPYEQYF. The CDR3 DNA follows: TGCGCCAGCAGCTTGGGACAGGGACCCTACGAGCAGTACTTC.

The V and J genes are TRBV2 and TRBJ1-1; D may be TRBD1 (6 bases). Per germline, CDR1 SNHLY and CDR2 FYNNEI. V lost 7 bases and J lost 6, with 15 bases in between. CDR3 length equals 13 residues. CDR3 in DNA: TGTGCCAGCATCTCCGGGGGCGGACCTGAAGCTTTCTTT. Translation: CASISGGGPEAFF.

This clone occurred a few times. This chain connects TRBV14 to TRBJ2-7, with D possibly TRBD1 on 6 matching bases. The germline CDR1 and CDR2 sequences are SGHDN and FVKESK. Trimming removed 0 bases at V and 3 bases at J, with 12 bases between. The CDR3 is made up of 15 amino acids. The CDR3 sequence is CASSQDLTGGYEQYF. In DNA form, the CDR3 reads TGTGCCAGCAGCCAAGACTTGACAGGAGGCTACGAGCAGTACTTC.

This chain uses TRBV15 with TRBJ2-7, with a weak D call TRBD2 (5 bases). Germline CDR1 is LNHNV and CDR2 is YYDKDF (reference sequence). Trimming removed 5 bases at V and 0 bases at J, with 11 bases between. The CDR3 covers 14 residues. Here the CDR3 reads CATSFGLTSYEQYF. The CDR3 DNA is TGTGCCACCAGCTTCGGACTGACCTCCTACGAGCAGTACTTC.

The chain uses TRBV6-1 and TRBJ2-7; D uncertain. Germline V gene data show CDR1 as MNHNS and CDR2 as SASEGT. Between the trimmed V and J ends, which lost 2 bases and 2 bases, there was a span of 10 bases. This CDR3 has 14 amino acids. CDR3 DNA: TGTGCCAGCAGTGAAATGGTCAGTGCCTACGAGCAGTACTTC. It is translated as CASSEMVSAYEQYF.

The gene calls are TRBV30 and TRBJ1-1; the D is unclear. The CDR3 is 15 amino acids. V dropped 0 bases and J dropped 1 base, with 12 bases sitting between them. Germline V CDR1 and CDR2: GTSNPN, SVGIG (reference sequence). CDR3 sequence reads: CAWSVGLGENTEAFF. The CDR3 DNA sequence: TGTGCCTGGAGTGTAGGGTTGGGCGAGAACACTGAAGCTTTCTTT.

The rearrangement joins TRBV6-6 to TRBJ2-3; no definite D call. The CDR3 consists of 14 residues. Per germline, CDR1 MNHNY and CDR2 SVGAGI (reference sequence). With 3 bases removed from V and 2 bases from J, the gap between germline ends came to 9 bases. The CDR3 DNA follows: TGTGCCAGCAGTTATATTTCACTCACAGATACGCAGTATTTT. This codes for CASSYISLTDTQYF.

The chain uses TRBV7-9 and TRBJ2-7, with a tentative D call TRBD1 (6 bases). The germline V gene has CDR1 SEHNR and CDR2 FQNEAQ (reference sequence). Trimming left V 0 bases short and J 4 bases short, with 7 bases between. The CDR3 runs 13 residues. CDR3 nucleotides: TGTGCCAGCAGCTTAGCGGACAGATACGAGCAGTACTTC. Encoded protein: CASSLADRYEQYF.

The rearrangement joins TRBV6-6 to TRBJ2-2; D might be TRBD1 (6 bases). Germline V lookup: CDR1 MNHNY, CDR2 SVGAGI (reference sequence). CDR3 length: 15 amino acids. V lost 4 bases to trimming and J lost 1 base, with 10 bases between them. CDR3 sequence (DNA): TGTGCCAGCAGTTCGGACAGAGAGAACACCGGGGAGCTGTTTTTT. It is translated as CASSSDRENTGELFF.

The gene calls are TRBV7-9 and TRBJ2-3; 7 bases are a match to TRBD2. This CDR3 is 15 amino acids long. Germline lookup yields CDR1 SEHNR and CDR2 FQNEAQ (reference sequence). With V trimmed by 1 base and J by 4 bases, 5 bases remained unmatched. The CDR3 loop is CASSLVQRDADTQYF. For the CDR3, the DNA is TGTGCCAGCAGCTTAGTTCAGCGGGACGCAGATACGCAGTATTTT.